This TCR beta chain was documented in a study of blood T cells in healthy people across ages. Using a J-beta primer mix together with a sample-barcoded 5' primer, a second PCR was run for roughly 6 to 12 cycles. Using its own MiXCR run on the 5' RACE reads, TCRdb lists one record per CDR3 protein. The sample shows roughly 860,000 distinct CDR3 sequences, 62% of them seen only once. The CDR3 length is 16 residues. Germline CDR1 and CDR2: DFQATT and SNEGSKA (reference sequence). V lost 5 bases, J lost 4 bases, and 23 bases lay in between. The V gene is TRBV20-1, the J gene TRBJ1-2; D is possibly TRBD1 (5 bases). The sequencing sample was made of blood. This TCR came from a man aged 30 to 39 in good health. The CDR3 sequence: CSAHTGTAYQGYGYTF. CDR3 in DNA: TGCAGTGCTCATACCGGGACGGCATACCAGGGCTATGGCTACACCTTC.